The source of this T cell receptor beta chain is a study of blood T cell repertoires in COVID-19. Across the whole study: The origin of the acute and convalescent COVID-19 samples was the United States, Italy and Spain. Sample material is recorded as cDNA or gDNA derived from T cells, B-cell-depleted T cells, or PBMCs.

Germline CDR1 is MNHEY and CDR2 is SVGEGT. The CDR3 spans 15 residues. The J segment lost 1 base and the V segment lost 2 bases, leaving 2 bases of the junction unmatched. Source study methods: Estimated nucleated cell counts came from reference gene primer amplification. TCRdb keeps only in-frame clones here, not all; method: immunoSEQ multiplex PCR. V, J and clone size are taken as reported in that table, and D and trimming were inferred from the DNA itself. The data hold around 110,000 clones, with about 80% observed a single time. Input material: peripheral blood. V and J are TRBV6-2 or TRBV6-3 and TRBJ1-1, with 9 bases that match TRBD1. The origin of this receptor is a man between 65 and 85 years old with active or convalescent COVID-19. CDR3 nucleotide sequence: TGTGCCAGCAGTTACCCGACAGGGGGGAACACTGAAGCTTTCTTT. Encoded protein: CASSYPTGGNTEAFF.